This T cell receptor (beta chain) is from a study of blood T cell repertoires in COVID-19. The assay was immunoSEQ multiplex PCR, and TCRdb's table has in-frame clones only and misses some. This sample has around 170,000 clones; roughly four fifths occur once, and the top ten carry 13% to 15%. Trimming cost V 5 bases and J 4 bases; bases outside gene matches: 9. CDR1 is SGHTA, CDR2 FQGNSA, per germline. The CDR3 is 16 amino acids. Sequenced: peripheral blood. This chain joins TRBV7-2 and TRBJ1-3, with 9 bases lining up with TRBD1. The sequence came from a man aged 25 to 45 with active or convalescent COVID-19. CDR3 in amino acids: CASSPQGANSGNTIYF. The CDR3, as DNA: TGTGCCAGCAGCCCACAGGGGGCTAACTCCGGAAACACCATATATTTT.